This T cell receptor (beta chain) was recorded in a study of molecular identifiers for immune sequencing clone quantification. TCRdb re-called the PCR reads through MiXCR, storing one row per CDR3 protein. The sample consists of 88,000 or so distinct CDR3 sequences, 21% of them appearing once. Germline CDR1 GTSNPN, CDR2 SVGIG (reference sequence). The CDR3 has 14 residues. V lost 6 bases to trimming and J lost 2 bases, with 16 bases between them. Specimen: naive CD8+ T cells from blood, with Jurkat cell RNA spiked in. Subset noted: FACS-sorted CD8+CD4-CCR7+CD45RA+ naive T cells. The J gene is TRBJ1-1, the V gene TRBV30, with D maybe TRBD1 (5 bases). The sequence came from a human donor in good health. Some libraries in this study had Jurkat cell RNA spiked in. The CDR3 region has the DNA TGTGCCTGTATGGGGGGTGGGTTCAACACTGAAGCTTTCTTT. Translated: CACMGGGFNTEAFF.